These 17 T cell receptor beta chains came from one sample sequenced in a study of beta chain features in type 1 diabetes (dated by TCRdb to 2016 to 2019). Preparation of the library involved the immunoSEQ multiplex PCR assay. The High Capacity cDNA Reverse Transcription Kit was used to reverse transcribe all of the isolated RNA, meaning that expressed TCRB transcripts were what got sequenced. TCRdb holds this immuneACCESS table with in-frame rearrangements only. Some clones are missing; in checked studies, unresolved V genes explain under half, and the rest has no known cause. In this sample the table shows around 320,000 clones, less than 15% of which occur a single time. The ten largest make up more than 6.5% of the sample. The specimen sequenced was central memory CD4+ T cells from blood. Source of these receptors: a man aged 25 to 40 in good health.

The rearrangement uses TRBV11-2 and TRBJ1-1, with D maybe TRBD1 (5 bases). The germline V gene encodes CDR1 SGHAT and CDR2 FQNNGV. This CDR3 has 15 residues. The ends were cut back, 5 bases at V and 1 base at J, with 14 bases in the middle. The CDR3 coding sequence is TGTGCCAGCAGCCCTCGGGGAGGGACGAACACTGAAGCTTTCTTT. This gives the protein CASSPRGGTNTEAFF. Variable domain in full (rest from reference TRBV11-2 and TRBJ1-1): EAGVAQSPRYKIIEKRQSVAFWCNPISGHATLYWYQQILGQGPKLLIQFQNNGVVDDSQLPKDRFSAERLKGVDSTLKIQPAKLEDSAVYLCASSPRGGTNTEAFFGQGTRLTVV.

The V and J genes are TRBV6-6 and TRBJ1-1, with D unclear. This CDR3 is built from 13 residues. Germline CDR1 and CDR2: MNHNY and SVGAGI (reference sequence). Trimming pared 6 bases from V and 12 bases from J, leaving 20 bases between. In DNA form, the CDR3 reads TGTGCCAGCAGCGAACGGGCCGGTCAGCAAACTTTCTTT. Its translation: CASSERAGQQTFF.

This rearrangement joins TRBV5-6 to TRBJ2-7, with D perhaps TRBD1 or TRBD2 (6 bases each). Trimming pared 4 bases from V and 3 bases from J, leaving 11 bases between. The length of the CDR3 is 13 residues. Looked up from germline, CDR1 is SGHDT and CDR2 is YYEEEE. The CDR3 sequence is CASSRRDIYEQYF. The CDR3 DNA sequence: TGTGCCAGCAGCCGGAGGGACATCTACGAGCAGTACTTC.

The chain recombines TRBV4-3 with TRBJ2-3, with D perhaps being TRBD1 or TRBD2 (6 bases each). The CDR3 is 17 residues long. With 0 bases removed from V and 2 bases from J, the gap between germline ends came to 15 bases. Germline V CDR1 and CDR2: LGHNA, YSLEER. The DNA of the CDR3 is TGCGCCAGCAGCCAAGATTGGAGGGGGGCAAACACAGATACGCAGTATTTT. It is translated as CASSQDWRGANTDTQYF.

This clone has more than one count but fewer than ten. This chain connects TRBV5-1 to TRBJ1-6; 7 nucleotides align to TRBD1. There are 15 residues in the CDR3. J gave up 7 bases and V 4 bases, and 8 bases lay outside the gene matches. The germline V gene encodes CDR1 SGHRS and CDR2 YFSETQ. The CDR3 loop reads CASSRGTERNSPLHF. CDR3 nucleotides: TGCGCCAGCAGCAGAGGGACAGAGAGAAATTCACCCCTCCACTTT.

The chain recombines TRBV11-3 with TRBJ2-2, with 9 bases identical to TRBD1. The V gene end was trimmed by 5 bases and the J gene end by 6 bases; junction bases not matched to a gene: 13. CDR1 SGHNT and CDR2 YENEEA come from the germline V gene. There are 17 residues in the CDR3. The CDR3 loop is CASSPGLDRGLPGELFF. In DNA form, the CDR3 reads TGTGCCAGCAGCCCCGGCCTAGACAGGGGGTTGCCCGGGGAGCTGTTTTTT.

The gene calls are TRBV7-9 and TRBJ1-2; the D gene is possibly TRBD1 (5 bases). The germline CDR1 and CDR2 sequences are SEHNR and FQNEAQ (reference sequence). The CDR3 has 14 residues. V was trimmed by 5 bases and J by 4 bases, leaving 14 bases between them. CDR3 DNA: TGTGCCAGCAGCATCGGGACGGTAACCTATGGCTACACCTTC. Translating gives CASSIGTVTYGYTF.

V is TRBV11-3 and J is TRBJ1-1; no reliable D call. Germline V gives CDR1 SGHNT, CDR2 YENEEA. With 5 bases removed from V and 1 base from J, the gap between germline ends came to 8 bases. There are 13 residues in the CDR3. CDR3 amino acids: CASSREPNTEAFF. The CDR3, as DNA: TGTGCCAGCAGCCGGGAACCGAACACTGAAGCTTTCTTT.

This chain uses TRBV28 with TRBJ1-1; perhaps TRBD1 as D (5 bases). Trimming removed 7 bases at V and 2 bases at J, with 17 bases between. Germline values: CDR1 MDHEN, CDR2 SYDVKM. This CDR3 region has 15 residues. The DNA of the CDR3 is TGTGCCAGCAACATTCCCCAGGGACCTAACACTGAAGCTTTCTTT. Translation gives CASNIPQGPNTEAFF.

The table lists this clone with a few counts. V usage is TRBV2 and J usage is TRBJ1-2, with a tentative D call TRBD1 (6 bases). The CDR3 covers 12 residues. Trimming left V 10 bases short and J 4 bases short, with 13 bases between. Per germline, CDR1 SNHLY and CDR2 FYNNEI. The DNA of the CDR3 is TGTGCCAAGGAACAGGGTGTCTATGGCTACACCTTC. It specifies CAKEQGVYGYTF.

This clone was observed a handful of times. CDR3 amino acids: CASSLNRVETQYF. The CDR3 nucleotides are TGTGCCAGCAGCTTAAACAGGGTAGAGACCCAGTACTTC. The chain links TRBV11-2 to TRBJ2-5; D might be TRBD1 (6 bases). Germline V gene lookup returns CDR1 SGHAT and CDR2 FQNNGV. Trimming shortened V by 2 bases and J by 4 bases, and 8 bases separated the two germline ends. The CDR3 totals 13 residues.

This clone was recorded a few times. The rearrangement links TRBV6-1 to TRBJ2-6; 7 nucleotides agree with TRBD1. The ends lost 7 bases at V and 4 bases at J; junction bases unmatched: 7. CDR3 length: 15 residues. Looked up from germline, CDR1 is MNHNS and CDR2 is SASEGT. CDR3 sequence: CASTRGGDGANVLTF. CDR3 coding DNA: TGTGCCAGCACTCGAGGGGGCGACGGGGCCAACGTCCTGACTTTC.

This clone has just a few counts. This CDR3 is CASSSTSGLSSYNEQFF. CDR3 nucleotides: TGTGCCAGCAGCTCAACTAGCGGCCTCAGCTCCTACAATGAGCAGTTCTTC. This chain uses TRBV7-9 with TRBJ2-1; TRBD2 matches 8 bases. This CDR3 is 17 amino acids long. In germline, CDR1 is SEHNR, CDR2 FQNEAQ (reference sequence). V dropped 4 bases and J dropped 0; count of bases not matched to a gene: 8.

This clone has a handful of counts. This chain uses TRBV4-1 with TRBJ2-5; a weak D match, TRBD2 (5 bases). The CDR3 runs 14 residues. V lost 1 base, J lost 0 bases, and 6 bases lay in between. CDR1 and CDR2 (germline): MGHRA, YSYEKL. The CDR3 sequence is CASSQGGYQETQYF. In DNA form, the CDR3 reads TGCGCCAGCAGCCAAGGCGGGTACCAAGAGACCCAGTACTTC.

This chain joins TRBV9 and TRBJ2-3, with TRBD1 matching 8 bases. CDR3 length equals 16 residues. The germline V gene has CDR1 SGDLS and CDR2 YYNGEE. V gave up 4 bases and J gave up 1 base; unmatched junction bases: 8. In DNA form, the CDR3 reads TGTGCCAGCAGCAAAAGACAGGGGATCGGCACAGATACGCAGTATTTT. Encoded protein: CASSKRQGIGTDTQYF.

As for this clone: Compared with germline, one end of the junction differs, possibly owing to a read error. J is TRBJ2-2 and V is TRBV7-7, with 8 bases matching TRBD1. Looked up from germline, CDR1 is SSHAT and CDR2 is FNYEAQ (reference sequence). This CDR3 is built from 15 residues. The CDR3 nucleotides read TGTGCTAGCAGCGCCAGGGGGCTCAACACCGGGGAGCTGTTTTTT. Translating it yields CASSARGLNTGELFF.

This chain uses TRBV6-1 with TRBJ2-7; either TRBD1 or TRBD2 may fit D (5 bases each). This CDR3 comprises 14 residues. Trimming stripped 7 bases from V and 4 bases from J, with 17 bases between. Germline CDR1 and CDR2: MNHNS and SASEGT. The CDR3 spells CASTPGSIGYEQYF. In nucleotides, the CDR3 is TGTGCCAGCACCCCAGGGAGTATAGGATACGAGCAGTACTTC.